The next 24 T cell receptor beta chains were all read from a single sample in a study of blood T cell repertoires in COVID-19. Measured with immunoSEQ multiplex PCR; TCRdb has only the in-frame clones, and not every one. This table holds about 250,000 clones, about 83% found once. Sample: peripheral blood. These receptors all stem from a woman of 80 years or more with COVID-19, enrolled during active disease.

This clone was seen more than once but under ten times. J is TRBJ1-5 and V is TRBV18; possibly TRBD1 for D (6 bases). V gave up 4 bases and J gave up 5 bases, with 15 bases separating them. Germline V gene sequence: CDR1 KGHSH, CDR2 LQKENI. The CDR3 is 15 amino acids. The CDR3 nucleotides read TGTGCCAGCTCACGGCTGAGGGGGGGCGATCAGCCCCAGCATTTT. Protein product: CASSRLRGGDQPQHF. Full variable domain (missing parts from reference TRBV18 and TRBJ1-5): NAGVMQNPRHLVRRRGQEARLRCSPMKGHSHVYWYRQLPEEGLKFMVYLQKENIIDESGMPKERFSAEFPKEGPSILRIQQVVRGDSAAYFCASSRLRGGDQPQHFGDGTRLSIL.

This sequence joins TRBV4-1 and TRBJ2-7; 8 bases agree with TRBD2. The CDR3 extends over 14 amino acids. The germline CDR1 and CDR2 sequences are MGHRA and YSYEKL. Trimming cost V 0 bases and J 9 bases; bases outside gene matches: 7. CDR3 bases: TGCGCCAGCAGCCAAGATAGCCTAGCGGGTGGGCAGTACTTC. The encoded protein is CASSQDSLAGGQYF.

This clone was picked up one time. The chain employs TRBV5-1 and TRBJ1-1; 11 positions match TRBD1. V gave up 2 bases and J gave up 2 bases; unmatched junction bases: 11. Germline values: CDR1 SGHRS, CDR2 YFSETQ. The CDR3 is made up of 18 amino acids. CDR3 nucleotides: TGCGCCAGCAGCTTAAATCCGGGACAGGGGGGTTTAAACACTGAAGCTTTCTTT. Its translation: CASSLNPGQGGLNTEAFF.

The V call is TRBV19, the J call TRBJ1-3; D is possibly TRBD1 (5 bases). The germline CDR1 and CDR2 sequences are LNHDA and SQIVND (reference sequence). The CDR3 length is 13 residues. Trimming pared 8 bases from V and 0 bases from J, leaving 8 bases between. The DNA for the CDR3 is TGTGCCAGTGCTGACAGCTCTGGAAACACCATATATTTT. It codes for CASADSSGNTIYF.

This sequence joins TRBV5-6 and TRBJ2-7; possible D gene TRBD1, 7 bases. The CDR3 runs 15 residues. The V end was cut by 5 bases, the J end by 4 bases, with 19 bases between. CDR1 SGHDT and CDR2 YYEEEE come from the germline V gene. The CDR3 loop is CASSRRAAGGYEQYV. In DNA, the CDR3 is TGTGCCAGCAGTCGGAGGGCGGCAGGGGGTTACGAGCAGTACGTC.

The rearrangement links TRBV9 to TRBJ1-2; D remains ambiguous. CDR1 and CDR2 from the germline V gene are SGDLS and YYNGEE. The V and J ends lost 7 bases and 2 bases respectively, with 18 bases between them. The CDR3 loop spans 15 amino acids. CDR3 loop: CASGLGPGWNYGYTF. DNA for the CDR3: TGTGCCAGCGGCTTGGGCCCGGGGTGGAACTATGGCTACACCTTC.

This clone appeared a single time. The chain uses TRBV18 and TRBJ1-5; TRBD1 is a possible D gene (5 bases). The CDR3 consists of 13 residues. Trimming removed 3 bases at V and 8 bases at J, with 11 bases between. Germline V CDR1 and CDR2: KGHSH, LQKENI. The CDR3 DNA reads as TGTGCCAGCTCACCTCAGGGTATTGAGCCCCAGCATTTT. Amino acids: CASSPQGIEPQHF.

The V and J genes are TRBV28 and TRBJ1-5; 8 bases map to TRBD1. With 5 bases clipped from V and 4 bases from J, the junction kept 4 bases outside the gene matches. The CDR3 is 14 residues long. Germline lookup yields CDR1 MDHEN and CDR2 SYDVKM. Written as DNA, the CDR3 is TGTGCCAGCAGTGACAGGGGAGTAAATCAGCCCCAGCATTTT. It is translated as CASSDRGVNQPQHF.

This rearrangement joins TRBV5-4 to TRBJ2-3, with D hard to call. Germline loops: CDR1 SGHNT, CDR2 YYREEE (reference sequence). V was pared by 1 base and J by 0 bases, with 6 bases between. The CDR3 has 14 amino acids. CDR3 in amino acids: CASSLPVSTDTQYF. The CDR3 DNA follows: TGTGCCAGCAGCTTGCCCGTTAGCACAGATACGCAGTATTTT.

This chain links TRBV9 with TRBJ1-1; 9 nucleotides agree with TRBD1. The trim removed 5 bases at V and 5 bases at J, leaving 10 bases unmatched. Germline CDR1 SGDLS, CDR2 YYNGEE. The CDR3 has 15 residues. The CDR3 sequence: CASRPLQGAGTEAFF. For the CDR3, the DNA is TGTGCCAGCAGACCCTTACAGGGGGCAGGGACTGAAGCTTTCTTT.

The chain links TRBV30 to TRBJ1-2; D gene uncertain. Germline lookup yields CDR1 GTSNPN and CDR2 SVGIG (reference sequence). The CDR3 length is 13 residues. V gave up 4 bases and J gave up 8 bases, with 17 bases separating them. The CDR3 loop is CAWILSWGEGYTF. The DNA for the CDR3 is TGTGCCTGGATCCTTAGTTGGGGAGAAGGCTACACCTTC.

CDR3 region: CASSLDKGPNQPQHF. CDR3 coding DNA: TGTGCCAGCAGCTTAGATAAGGGGCCGAATCAGCCCCAGCATTTT. The chain carries TRBV11-2 and TRBJ1-5; TRBD1 might be the D (5 bases). CDR1 SGHAT and CDR2 FQNNGV come from the germline V gene. The CDR3 runs 15 residues. V lost 0 bases and J lost 4, with 10 bases in between.

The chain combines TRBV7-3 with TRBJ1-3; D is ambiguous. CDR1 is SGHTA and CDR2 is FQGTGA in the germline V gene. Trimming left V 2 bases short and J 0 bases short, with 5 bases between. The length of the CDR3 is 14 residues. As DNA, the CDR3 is TGTGCCAGCAGCTTAGGGCTCTCTGGAAACACCATATATTTT. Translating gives CASSLGLSGNTIYF.

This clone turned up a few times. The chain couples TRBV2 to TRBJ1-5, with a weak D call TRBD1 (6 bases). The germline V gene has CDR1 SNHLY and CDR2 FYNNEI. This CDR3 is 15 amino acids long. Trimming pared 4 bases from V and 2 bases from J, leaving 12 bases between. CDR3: CASSADRWGNQPQHF. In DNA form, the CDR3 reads TGTGCCAGCAGTGCCGACAGGTGGGGCAATCAGCCCCAGCATTTT.

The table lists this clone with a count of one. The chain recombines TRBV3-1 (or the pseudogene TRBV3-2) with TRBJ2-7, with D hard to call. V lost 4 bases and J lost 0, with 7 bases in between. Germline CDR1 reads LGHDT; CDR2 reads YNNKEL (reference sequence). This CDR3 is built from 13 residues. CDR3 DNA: TGTGCCAGCAGCCCTGAGGCCTCCTACGAGCAGTACTTC. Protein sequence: CASSPEASYEQYF.

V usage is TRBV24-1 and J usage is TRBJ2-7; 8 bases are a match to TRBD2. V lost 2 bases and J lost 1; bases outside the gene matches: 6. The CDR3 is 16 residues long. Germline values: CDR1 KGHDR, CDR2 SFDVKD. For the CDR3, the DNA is TGTGCCACCAGTGATTCGGGACTAGAGGGTTCCTACGAGCAGTACTTC. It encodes CATSDSGLEGSYEQYF.

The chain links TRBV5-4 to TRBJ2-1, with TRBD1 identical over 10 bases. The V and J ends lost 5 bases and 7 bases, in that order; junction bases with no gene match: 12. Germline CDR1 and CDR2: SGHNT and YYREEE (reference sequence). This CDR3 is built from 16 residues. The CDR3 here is CASRRSWDRGTNEQFF. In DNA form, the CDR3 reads TGTGCCAGCAGACGCTCCTGGGACAGGGGTACAAATGAGCAGTTCTTC.

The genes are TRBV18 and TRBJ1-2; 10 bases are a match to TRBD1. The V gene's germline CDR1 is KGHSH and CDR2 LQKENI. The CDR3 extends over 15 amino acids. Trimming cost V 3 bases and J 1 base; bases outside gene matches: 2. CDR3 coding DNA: TGTGCCAGCTCACCGGGACAGGGGAATAACTATGGCTACACCTTC. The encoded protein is CASSPGQGNNYGYTF.

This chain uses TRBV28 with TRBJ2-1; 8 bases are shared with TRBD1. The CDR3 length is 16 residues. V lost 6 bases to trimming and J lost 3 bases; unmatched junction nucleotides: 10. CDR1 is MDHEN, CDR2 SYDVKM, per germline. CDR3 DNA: TGTGCCAGCAGCGGACAGGGAAGGACCGTCTACAATGAGCAGTTCTTC. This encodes CASSGQGRTVYNEQFF.

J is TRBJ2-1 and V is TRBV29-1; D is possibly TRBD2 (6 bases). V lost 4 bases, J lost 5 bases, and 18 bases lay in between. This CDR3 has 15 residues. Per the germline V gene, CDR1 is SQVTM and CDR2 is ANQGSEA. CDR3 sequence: CSVALVAGRNNEQFF. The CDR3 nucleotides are TGCAGCGTTGCGCTGGTTGCGGGGAGAAACAATGAGCAGTTCTTC.

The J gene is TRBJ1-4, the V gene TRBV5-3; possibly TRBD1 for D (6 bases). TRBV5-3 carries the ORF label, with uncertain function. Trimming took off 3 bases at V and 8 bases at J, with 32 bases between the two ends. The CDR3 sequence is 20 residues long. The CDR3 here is CARSWRGGGRHRFEREKLFF. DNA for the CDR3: TGTGCCAGAAGCTGGCGCGGCGGGGGGCGACATCGATTCGAGAGGGAAAAACTGTTTTTT.

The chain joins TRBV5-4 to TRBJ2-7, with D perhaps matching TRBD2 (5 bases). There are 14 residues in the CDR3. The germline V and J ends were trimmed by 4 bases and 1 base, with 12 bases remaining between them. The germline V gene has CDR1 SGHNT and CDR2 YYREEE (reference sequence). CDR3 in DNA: TGTGCCAGCAGCCGTGACGGACTTTCCTACGAGCAGTACTTC. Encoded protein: CASSRDGLSYEQYF.

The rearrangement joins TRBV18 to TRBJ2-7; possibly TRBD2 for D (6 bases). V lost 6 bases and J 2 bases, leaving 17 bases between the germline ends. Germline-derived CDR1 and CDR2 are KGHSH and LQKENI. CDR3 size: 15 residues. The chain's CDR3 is CASSGGGTATYEQYF. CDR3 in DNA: TGTGCCAGCTCGGGGGGAGGCACTGCAACCTACGAGCAGTACTTC.

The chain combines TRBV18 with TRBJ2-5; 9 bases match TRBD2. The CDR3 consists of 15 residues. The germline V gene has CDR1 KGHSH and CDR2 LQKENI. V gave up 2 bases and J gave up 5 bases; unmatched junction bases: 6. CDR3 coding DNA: TGTGCCAGCTCACCAATAGCGGGGGCGTTCGAGACCCAGTACTTC. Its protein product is CASSPIAGAFETQYF.